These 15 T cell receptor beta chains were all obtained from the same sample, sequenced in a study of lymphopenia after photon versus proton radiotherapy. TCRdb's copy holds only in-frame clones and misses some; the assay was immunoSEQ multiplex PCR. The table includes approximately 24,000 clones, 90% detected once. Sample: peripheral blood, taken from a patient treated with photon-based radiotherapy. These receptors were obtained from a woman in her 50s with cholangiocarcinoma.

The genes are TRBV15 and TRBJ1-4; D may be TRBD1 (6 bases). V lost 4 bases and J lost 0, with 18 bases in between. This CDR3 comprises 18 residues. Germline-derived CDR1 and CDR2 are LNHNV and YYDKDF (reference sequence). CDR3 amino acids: CATSKGVESITTNEKLFF. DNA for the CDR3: TGTGCCACCAGCAAGGGGGTGGAGAGTATCACAACTAATGAAAAACTGTTTTTT.

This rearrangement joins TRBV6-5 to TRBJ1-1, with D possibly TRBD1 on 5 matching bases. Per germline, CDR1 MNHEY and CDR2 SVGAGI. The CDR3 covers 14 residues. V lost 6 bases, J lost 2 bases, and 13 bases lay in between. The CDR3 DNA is TGTGCCAGCAGGACCAGACAGCCAAACACTGAAGCTTTCTTT. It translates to CASRTRQPNTEAFF.

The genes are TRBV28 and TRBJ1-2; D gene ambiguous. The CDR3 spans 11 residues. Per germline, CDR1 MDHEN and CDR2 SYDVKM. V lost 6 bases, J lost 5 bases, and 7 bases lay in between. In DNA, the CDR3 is TGTGCCAGCAGCCTGCATTATGGCTACACCTTC. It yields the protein CASSLHYGYTF.

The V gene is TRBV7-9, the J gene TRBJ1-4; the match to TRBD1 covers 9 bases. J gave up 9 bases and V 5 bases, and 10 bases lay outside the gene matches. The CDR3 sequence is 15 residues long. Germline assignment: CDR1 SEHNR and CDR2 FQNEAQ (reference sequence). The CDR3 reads CASSPEGQGGKKLFF. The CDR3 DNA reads TGTGCCAGCAGCCCCGAGGGACAGGGTGGGAAAAAACTGTTTTTT.

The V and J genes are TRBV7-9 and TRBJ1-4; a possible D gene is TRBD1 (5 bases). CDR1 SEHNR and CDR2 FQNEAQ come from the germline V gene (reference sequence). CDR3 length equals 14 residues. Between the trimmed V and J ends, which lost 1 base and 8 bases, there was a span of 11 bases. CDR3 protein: CASSLVREGEKLFF. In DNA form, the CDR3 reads TGTGCCAGCAGCTTAGTCAGGGAGGGGGAAAAACTGTTTTTT.

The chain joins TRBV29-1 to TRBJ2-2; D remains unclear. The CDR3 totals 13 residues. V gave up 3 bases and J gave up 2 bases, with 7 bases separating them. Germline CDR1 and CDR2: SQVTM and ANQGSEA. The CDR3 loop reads CSVESINTGELFF. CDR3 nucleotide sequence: TGCAGCGTTGAGTCAATTAACACCGGGGAGCTGTTTTTT.

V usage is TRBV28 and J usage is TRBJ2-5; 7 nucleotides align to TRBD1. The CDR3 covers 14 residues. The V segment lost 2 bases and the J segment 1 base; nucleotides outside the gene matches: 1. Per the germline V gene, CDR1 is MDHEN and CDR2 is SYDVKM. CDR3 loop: CASSLRGLQETQYF. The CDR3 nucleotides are TGTGCCAGCAGTTTAAGGGGGCTCCAAGAGACCCAGTACTTC.

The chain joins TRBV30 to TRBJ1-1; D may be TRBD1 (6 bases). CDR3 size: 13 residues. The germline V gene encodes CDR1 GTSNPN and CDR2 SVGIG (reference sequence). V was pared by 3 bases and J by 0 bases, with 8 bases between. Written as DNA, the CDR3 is TGTGCCTGGAGCGGACAGATGAACACTGAAGCTTTCTTT. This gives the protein CAWSGQMNTEAFF.

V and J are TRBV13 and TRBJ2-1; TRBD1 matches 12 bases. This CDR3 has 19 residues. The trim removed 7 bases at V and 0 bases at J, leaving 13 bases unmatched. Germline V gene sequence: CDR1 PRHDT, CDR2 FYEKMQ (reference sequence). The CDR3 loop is CASTKAGTGGRSSYNEQFF. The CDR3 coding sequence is TGTGCCAGCACCAAAGCCGGGACAGGGGGCCGCAGCTCCTACAATGAGCAGTTCTTC.

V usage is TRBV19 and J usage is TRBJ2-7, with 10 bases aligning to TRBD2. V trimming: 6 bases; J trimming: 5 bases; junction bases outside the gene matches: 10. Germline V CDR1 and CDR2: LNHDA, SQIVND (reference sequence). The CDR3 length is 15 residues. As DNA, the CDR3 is TGTGCCAGTAGGAACATAGCGGGGGGCAGGGACGAGCAGTACTTC. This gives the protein CASRNIAGGRDEQYF.

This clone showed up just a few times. CDR3 sequence (DNA): TGCAGCGTTGCCGACCCGAGAGTTAATGAAAAACTGTTTTTT. Translation gives CSVADPRVNEKLFF. V is TRBV29-1 and J is TRBJ1-4; the D is unclear. CDR3 length: 14 amino acids. The V gene's germline CDR1 is SQVTM and CDR2 ANQGSEA. The V gene lost 4 bases and the J gene lost 4 bases, with 13 bases spanning the gap.

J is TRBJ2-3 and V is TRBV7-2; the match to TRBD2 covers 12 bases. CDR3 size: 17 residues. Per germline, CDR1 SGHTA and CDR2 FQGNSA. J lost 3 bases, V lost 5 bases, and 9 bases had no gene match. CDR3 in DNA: TGTGCCAGCAGCCTCCGACTAGCGGGGGCCGCTACAGATACGCAGTATTTT. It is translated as CASSLRLAGAATDTQYF.

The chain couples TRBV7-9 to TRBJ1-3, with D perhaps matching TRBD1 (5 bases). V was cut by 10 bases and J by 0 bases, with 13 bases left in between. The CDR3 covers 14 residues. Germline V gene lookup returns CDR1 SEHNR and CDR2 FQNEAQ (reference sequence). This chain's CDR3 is CATGRSSSGNTIYF. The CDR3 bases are TGTGCCACGGGACGATCGAGCTCTGGAAACACCATATATTTT.

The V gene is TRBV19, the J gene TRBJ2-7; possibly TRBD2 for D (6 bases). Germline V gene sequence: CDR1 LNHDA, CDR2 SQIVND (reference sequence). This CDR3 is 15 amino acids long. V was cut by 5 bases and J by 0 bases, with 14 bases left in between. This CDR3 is CASSPGRGSSYEQYF. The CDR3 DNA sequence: TGTGCCAGTAGTCCCGGACGGGGGAGCTCCTACGAGCAGTACTTC.

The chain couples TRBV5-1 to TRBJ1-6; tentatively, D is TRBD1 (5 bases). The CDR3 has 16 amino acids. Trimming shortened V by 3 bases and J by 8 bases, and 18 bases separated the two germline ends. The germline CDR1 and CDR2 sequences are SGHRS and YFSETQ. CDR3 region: CASSSHIAGMHSPLHF. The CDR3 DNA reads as TGCGCCAGCAGCTCCCATATCGCAGGGATGCATTCACCCCTCCACTTT.